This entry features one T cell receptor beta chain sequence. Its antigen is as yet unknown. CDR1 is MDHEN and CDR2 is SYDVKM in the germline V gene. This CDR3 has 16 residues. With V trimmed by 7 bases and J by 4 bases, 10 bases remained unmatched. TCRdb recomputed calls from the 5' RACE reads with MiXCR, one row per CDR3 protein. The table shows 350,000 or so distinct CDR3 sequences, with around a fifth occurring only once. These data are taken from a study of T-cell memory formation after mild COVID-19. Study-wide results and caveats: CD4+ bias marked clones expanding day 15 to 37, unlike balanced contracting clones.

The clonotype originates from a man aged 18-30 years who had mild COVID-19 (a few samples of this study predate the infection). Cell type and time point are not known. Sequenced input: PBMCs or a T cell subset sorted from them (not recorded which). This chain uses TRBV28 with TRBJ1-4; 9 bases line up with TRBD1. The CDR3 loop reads CASIPSQGQGNEKLFF. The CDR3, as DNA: TGTGCCAGCATCCCCTCTCAGGGACAGGGTAATGAAAAACTGTTTTTT.